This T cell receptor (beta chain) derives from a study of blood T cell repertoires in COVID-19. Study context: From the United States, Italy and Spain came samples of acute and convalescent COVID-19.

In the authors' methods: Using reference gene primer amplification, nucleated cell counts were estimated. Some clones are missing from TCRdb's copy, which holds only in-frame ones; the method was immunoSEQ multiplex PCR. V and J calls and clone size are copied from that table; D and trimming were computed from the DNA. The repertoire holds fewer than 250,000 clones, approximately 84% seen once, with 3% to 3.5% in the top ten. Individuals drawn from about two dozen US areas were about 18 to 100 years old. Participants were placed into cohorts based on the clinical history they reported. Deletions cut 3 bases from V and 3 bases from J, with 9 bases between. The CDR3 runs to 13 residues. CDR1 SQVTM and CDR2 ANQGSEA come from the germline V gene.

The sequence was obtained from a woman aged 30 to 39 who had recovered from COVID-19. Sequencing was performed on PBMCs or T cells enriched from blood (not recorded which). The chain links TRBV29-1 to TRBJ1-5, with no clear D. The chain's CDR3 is CSVDEGLNQPQHF. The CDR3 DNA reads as TGCAGCGTTGATGAGGGCCTCAATCAGCCCCAGCATTTT. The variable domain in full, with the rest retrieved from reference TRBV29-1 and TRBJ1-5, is SAVISQKPSRDICQRGTSLTIQCQVDSQVTMMFWYRQQPGQSLTLIATANQGSEATYESGFVIDKFPISRPNLTFSTLTVSNMSPEDSSIYLCSVDEGLNQPQHFGDGTRLSIL.